These 17 T cell receptor beta chains were all obtained from the same sample, sequenced in a study of T cells after yellow fever vaccination. TCRdb reprocessed the 5' RACE reads with MiXCR, giving one entry per CDR3 protein. This table has about 550,000 distinct CDR3 sequences, about 19% appearing once. The source material was PBMCs, sampled 15 days after the yellow fever booster vaccination. These receptors came from a man aged 25-45 years who received the YFV17D yellow fever vaccine.

This rearrangement joins TRBV13 to TRBJ1-6; 7 nucleotides line up with TRBD1. CDR1 is PRHDT, CDR2 FYEKMQ, per germline (reference sequence). Unmatched junction bases numbered 18, after V lost 5 bases and J lost 5 bases. The CDR3 contains 19 residues. DNA for the CDR3: TGTGCCAGCAGCACGGCGCTGGACAGGCAAAAGGTCGATAATTCACCCCTCCACTTT. Residues: CASSTALDRQKVDNSPLHF.

The rearrangement uses TRBV5-1 and TRBJ2-3, with TRBD2 as a possible D gene (6 bases). The ends were cut back, 8 bases at V and 0 bases at J, with 13 bases in the middle. Per germline, CDR1 SGHRS and CDR2 YFSETQ. The CDR3 runs 14 residues. CDR3 protein: CASTPGTSTDTQYF. CDR3 DNA sequence: TGCGCCAGTACCCCCGGGACTAGCACAGATACGCAGTATTTT. Supplemented by reference TRBV5-1 and TRBJ2-3, the full variable domain reads KAGVTQTPRYLIKTRGQQVTLSCSPISGHRSVSWYQQTPGQGLQFLFEYFSETQRNKGNFPGRFSGRQFSNSRSEMNVSTLELGDSALYLCASTPGTSTDTQYFGPGTRLTVL.

In this sample, this clonotype turned up a few times. This chain joins TRBV12-3 or TRBV12-4 and TRBJ2-2; 9 nucleotides match TRBD2. This CDR3 is built from 15 residues. The V segment lost 7 bases and the J segment 0 bases; nucleotides outside the gene matches: 3. The CDR3 DNA follows: TGTGCCAGCAAACTAGCGGGTTCGAACACCGGGGAGCTGTTTTTT. Translated: CASKLAGSNTGELFF.

The chain combines TRBV5-1 with TRBJ2-2, with a possible D match to TRBD2 (7 bases). This CDR3 region has 14 residues. CDR1 is SGHRS, CDR2 YFSETQ, per germline. V dropped 6 bases and J dropped 3 bases, with 12 bases sitting between them. The CDR3 nucleotides read TGCGCCAGCAAGGGGGGGCCTTACACCGGGGAGCTGTTTTTT. Protein sequence: CASKGGPYTGELFF.

This clonotype was recorded a few times. J is TRBJ2-7 and V is TRBV21-1; the D call TRBD1 from the table was never checked on the DNA. TRBV21-1 is a pseudogene. CDR3 length equals 14 residues. Here the CDR3 reads CASSYDRGPYEQYF. DNA of the CDR3: TGTGCCAGCAGCTATGACAGGGGACCCTACGAGCAGTACTTC.

This clonotype was observed a handful of times. The chain has TRBV6-1 and TRBJ2-7, with D perhaps TRBD1 (5 bases). The CDR3 consists of 15 residues. CDR1 is MNHNS and CDR2 is SASEGT in the germline V gene. V was cut by 6 bases and J by 5 bases, with 20 bases left in between. The CDR3 DNA sequence: TGTGCCAGCAGCAATGGACACCTCAGAAGGGACGAGCAGTACTTC. It is translated as CASSNGHLRRDEQYF.

The chain is built from TRBV20-1 and TRBJ2-2, with D possibly being TRBD1 (6 bases). The germline gives CDR1 DFQATT, CDR2 SNEGSKA (reference sequence). The CDR3 loop spans 14 amino acids. Trimming took off 3 bases at V and 6 bases at J, with 14 bases between the two ends. The CDR3 DNA sequence: TGCAGTGCTAGGGACAGTCTTAGCTCCGGGGAGCTGTTTTTT. Translating it yields CSARDSLSSGELFF.

The V call is TRBV7-2, the J call TRBJ1-1; 8 bases agree with TRBD1. V lost 2 bases to trimming and J lost 4 bases; unmatched junction nucleotides: 9. This CDR3 contains 16 residues. In germline, CDR1 is SGHTA, CDR2 FQGNSA. CDR3 nucleotide sequence: TGTGCCAGCAGCTTACGACAGGGGAGAAAGTCCACTGAAGCTTTCTTT. This sequence encodes CASSLRQGRKSTEAFF.

The chain has TRBV20-1 and TRBJ1-2; D is unresolved. V was cut by 5 bases and J by 5 bases, with 9 bases left in between. Germline CDR1 and CDR2: DFQATT and SNEGSKA (reference sequence). The CDR3 totals 11 residues. The CDR3 here is CSAVRGYGYTF. The CDR3, as DNA: TGCAGTGCTGTCCGAGGGTATGGCTACACCTTC.

This clonotype was detected only once. V usage is TRBV7-9 and J usage is TRBJ2-7; 12 bases fit TRBD2. This CDR3 contains 15 residues. V gave up 2 bases and J gave up 5 bases; unmatched junction bases: 4. Germline V CDR1 and CDR2: SEHNR, FQNEAQ (reference sequence). The CDR3 DNA follows: TGTGCCAGCAGCTTAAAGACTAGCGGGAGTAACGAGCAGTACTTC. Translation: CASSLKTSGSNEQYF.

This clonotype has just a few counts. This sequence joins TRBV11-2 and TRBJ2-4; 14 bases agree with TRBD2. The J segment lost 0 bases and the V segment lost 5 bases, leaving 6 bases of the junction unmatched. Germline values: CDR1 SGHAT, CDR2 FQNNGV. The CDR3 length is 18 residues. As DNA, the CDR3 is TGTGCCAGCAGCCCGACTAGCGGGGGGGGGATAGCCAAAAACATTCAGTACTTC. Its translation is CASSPTSGGGIAKNIQYF.

The V call is TRBV6-6, the J call TRBJ2-7; D call uncertain. This CDR3 region has 13 residues. The V end lost 5 bases, the J end lost 2 bases, and 10 bases lay between the germline ends. Germline-derived CDR1 and CDR2 are MNHNY and SVGAGI (reference sequence). CDR3 sequence reads: CASSKGTPYEQYF. CDR3 nucleotide sequence: TGTGCCAGCAGTAAGGGTACTCCCTACGAGCAGTACTTC.

The V and J genes are TRBV3-1 and TRBJ2-1, with 7 bases lining up with TRBD1. V trimming: 0 bases; J trimming: 8 bases; junction bases outside the gene matches: 7. Germline V lookup: CDR1 LGHDT, CDR2 YNNKEL (reference sequence). The CDR3 has 15 amino acids. CDR3 DNA: TGTGCCAGCAGCCAAGAGACAGGGTGGCTCGATGAGCAGTTCTTC. This codes for CASSQETGWLDEQFF.

The chain has TRBV11-2 and TRBJ2-3; 15 bases are a match to TRBD2. Germline trimming cut 4 bases from V and 4 bases from J; bases unmatched to any gene: 6. The CDR3 is made up of 17 amino acids. CDR1 SGHAT and CDR2 FQNNGV come from the germline V gene. The CDR3 spells CASSSGTSGRLADTQYF. CDR3 nucleotides: TGTGCCAGCAGCTCCGGGACTAGCGGGAGGTTGGCAGATACGCAGTATTTT.

This clonotype has a handful of counts. V gene TRBV18 combines with J gene TRBJ2-5; D gene ambiguous. The CDR3 consists of 12 residues. V lost 1 base and J lost 4, with 4 bases in between. CDR1 is KGHSH and CDR2 is LQKENI in the germline V gene. In DNA, the CDR3 is TGTGCCAGCTCACCACAGGCAGAGACCCAGTACTTC. Translation gives CASSPQAETQYF.

This chain connects TRBV3-1 to TRBJ2-7; 15 nucleotides line up with TRBD2. Germline V lookup: CDR1 LGHDT, CDR2 YNNKEL (reference sequence). This CDR3 has 16 residues. With V trimmed by 4 bases and J by 2 bases, 3 bases remained unmatched. The CDR3 region has the DNA TGTGCCAGCAGCCGAGGGACTAGCGGGAGGACCTACGAGCAGTACTTC. Translated, it gives CASSRGTSGRTYEQYF.

The table lists this clonotype with many counts. Its ends do not fully match the called genes, so a read error is possible. The chain is built from TRBV3-1 and TRBJ1-2; D is ambiguous. The CDR3 has 12 amino acids. Looked up from germline, CDR1 is LGHDT and CDR2 is YNNKEL (reference sequence). The DNA for the CDR3 is TGTGCCAGCAGCCAAGATGAGCCGGCACCATCCTTC. It codes for CASSQDEPAPSF.